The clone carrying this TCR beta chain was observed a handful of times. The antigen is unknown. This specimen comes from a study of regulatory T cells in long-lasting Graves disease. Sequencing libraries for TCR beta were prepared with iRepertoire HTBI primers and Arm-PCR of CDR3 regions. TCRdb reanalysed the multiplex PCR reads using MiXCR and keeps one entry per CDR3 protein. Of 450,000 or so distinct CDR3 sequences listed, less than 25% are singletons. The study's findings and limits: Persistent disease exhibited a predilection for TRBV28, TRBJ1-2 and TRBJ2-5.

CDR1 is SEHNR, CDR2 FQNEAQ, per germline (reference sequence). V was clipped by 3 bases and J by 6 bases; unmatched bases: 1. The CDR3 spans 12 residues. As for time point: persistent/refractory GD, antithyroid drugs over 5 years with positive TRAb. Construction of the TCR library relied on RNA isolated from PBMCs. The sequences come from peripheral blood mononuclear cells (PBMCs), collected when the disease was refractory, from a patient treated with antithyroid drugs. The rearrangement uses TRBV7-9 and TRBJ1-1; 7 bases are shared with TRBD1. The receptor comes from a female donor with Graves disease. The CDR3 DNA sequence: TGTGCCAGCAGCTTGGGACAGCCTGAAGCTTTCTTT. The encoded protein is CASSLGQPEAFF.